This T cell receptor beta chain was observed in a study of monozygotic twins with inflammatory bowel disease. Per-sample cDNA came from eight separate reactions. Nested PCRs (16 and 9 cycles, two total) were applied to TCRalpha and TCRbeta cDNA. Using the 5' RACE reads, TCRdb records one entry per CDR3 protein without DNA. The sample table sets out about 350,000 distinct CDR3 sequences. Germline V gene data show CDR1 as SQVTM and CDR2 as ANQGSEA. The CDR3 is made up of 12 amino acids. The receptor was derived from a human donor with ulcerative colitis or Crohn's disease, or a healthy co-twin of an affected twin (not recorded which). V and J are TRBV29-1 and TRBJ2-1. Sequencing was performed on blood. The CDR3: CSSAESYNEQFF.